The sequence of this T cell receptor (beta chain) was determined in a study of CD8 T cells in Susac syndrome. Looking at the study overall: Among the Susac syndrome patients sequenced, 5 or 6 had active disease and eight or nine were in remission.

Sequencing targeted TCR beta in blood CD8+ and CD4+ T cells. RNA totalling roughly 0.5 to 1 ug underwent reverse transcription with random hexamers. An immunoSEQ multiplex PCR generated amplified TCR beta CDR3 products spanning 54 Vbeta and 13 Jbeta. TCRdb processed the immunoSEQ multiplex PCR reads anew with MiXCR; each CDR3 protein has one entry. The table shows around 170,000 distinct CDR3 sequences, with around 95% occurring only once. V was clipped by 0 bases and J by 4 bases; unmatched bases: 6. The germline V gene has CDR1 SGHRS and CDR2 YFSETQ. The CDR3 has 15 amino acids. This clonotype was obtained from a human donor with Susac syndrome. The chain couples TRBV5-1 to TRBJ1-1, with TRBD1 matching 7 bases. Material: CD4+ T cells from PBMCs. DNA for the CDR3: TGCGCCAGCAGCTTGGACAGGGGAGGAGGCACTGAAGCTTTCTTT. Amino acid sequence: CASSLDRGGGTEAFF.